These 5 T cell receptor beta chains came from one sample sequenced in a study of T cells in narcolepsy. The assay was immunoSEQ multiplex PCR, and TCRdb's table has in-frame clones only and misses some. The table records some 32,000 clones, around 79% of them present only once. Sequencing was performed on memory (CD45RA-) CD4+ T cells from blood. These receptors all come from a human donor in good health.

The rearrangement joins TRBV5-1 to TRBJ1-2, with D possibly matching TRBD1 (5 bases). Germline V gives CDR1 SGHRS, CDR2 YFSETQ. This CDR3 is 13 amino acids long. V lost 4 bases, J lost 4 bases, and 11 bases lay in between. DNA of the CDR3: TGCGCCAGCAGCCTGGGGGACGGCTATGGCTACACCTTC. Protein product: CASSLGDGYGYTF.

The rearrangement uses TRBV7-8 and TRBJ2-7; unclear D gene. The V gene lost 5 bases and the J gene lost 7 bases, with 12 bases spanning the gap. Germline V gene lookup returns CDR1 SGHVS and CDR2 FQNEAQ. The CDR3 totals 12 residues. The chain's CDR3 is CASSLNEEEQYF. In DNA form, the CDR3 reads TGTGCCAGCAGCCTAAACGAGGAGGAGCAGTACTTC. Full variable domain (missing parts from reference TRBV7-8 and TRBJ2-7): GAGVSQSPRYKVAKRGQDVALRCDPISGHVSLFWYQQALGQGPEFLTYFQNEAQLDKSGLPSDRFFAERPEGSVSTLKIQRTQQEDSAVYLCASSLNEEEQYFGPGTRLTVT.

The gene calls are TRBV15 and TRBJ1-1; D uncertain. Trimming removed 0 bases from V and 10 bases from J, with 6 bases in between. CDR3 size: 11 residues. Germline CDR1 LNHNV, CDR2 YYDKDF (reference sequence). The CDR3 sequence is CATSRESRAFF. In DNA, the CDR3 is TGTGCCACCAGCAGAGAGTCAAGAGCTTTCTTT.

This clone is termed medium-sized (0.01 to 0.1%). The rearrangement joins TRBV7-6 to TRBJ2-2; no clear D gene. Germline values: CDR1 SGHVS, CDR2 FNYEAQ. CDR3 size: 17 residues. Trimming pared 1 base from V and 7 bases from J, leaving 19 bases between. The CDR3 sequence is CASSLVALRSSIGELFF. The CDR3 coding sequence is TGTGCCAGCAGCTTAGTCGCTCTGCGGTCGAGCATCGGGGAGCTGTTTTTT.

This clone was observed a few times. The chain has TRBV7-2 and TRBJ2-1; D ambiguous. V lost 2 bases and J lost 8, with 4 bases in between. Per germline, CDR1 SGHTA and CDR2 FQGNSA. CDR3 length: 11 residues. The CDR3 sequence: CASSLSHEQFF. CDR3 coding DNA: TGTGCCAGCAGCTTATCGCATGAGCAGTTCTTC.